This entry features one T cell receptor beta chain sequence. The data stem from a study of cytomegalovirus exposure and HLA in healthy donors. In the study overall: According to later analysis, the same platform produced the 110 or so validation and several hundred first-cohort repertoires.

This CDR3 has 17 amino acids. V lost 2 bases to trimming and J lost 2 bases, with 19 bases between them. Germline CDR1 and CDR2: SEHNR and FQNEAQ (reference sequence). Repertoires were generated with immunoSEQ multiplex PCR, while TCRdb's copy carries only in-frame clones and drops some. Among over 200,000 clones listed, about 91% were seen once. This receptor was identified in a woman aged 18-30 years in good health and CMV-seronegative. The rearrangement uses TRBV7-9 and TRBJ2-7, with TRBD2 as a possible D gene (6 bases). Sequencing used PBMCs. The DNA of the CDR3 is TGTGCCAGCAGCTTAAACCTGGCGGGGCTGATTCCCTACGAGCAGTACTTC. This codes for CASSLNLAGLIPYEQYF.